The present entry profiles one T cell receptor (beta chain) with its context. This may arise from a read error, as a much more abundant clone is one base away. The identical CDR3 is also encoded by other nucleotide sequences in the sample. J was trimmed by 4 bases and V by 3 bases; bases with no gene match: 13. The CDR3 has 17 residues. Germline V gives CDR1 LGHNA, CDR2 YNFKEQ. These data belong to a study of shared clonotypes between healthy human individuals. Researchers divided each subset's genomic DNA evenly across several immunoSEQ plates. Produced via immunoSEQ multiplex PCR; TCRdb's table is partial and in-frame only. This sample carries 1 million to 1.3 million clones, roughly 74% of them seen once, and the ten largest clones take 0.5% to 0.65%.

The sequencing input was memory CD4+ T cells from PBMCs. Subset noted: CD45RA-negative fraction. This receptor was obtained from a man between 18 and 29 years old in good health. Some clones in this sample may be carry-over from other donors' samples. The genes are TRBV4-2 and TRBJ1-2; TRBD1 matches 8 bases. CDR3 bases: TGTGCCAGCAGCCAGGCCGGGACAGGTCTATTTGGCTATGGCTACACCTTC. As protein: CASSQAGTGLFGYGYTF.